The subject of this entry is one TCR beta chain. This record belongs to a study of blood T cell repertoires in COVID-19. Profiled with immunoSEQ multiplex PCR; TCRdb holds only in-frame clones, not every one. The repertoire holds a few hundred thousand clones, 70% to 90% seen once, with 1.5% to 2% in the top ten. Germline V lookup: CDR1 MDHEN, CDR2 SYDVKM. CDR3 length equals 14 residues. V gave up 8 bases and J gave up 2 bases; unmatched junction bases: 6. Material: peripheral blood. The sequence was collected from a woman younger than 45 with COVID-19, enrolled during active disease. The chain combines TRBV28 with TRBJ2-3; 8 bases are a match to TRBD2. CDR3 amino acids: CASLRGGYTDTQYF. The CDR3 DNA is TGTGCCAGCCTCCGGGGGGGTTACACAGATACGCAGTATTTT.